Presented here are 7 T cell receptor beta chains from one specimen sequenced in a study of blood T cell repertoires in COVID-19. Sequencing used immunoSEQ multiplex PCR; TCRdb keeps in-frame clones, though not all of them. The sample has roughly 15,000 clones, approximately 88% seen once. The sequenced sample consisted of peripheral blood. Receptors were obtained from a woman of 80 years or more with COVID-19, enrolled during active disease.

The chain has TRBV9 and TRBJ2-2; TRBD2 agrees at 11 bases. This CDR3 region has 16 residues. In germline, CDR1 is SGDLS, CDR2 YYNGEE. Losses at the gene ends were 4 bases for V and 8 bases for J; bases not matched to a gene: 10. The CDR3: CASSPTSGAVGGELFF. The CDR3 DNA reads TGTGCCAGCAGCCCGACTAGCGGGGCGGTAGGAGGGGAGCTGTTTTTT.

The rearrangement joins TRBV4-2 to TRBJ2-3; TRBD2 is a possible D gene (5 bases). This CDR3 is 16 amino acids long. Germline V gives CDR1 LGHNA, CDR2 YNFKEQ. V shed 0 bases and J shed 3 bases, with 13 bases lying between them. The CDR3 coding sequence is TGTGCCAGCAGCCAAGAGGGGATACTAGAAACAGATACGCAGTATTTT. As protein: CASSQEGILETDTQYF.

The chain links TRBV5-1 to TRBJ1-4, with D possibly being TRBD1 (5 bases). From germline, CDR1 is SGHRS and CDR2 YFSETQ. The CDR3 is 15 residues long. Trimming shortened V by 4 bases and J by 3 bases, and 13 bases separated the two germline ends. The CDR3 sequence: CASSLQGSANEKLFF. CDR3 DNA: TGCGCCAGCAGCCTGCAGGGCTCGGCTAATGAAAAACTGTTTTTT.

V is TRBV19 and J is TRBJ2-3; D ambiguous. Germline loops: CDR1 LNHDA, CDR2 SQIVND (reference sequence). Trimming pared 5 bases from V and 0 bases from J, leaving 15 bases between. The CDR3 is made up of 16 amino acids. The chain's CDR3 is CASSDPAKTSTDTQYF. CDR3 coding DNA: TGTGCCAGTAGTGATCCGGCCAAGACTAGCACAGATACGCAGTATTTT.

This CDR3 is CASSLRDSRTDTQYF. CDR3 sequence (DNA): TGTGCCAGCAGCCTGAGGGACAGCCGCACAGATACGCAGTATTTT. The chain combines TRBV5-4 with TRBJ2-3; 7 bases agree with TRBD1. Germline V gene sequence: CDR1 SGHNT, CDR2 YYREEE (reference sequence). V was clipped by 4 bases and J by 1 base; unmatched bases: 6. This CDR3 spans 15 amino acids.

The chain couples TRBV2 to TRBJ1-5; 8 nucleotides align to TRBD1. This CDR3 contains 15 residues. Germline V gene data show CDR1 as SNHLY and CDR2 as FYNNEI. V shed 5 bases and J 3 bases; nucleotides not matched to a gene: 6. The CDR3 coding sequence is TGTGCCAGCAGTCTACAGGGGGTCGCCAATCAGCCCCAGCATTTT. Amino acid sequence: CASSLQGVANQPQHF.

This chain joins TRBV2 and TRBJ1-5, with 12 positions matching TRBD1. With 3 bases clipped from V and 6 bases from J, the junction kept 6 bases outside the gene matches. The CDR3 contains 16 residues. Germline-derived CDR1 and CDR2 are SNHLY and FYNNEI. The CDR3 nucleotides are TGTGCCAGCAGTGAGGGACAGGGGGCCTTTCGTCAGCCCCAGCATTTT. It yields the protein CASSEGQGAFRQPQHF.